These T cell receptor beta chains were read from a single sample in a study of cytomegalovirus exposure and HLA in healthy donors. Clones were read by immunoSEQ multiplex PCR, and TCRdb kept only the in-frame ones, dropping some. The sample lists 110,000 to 150,000 clones, 80% occurring once. The sample was PBMCs. The receptors derive from a man younger than 40 in good health and CMV-seronegative. Each CDR3 is given with its conserved first and last residue. Fields, in order: clone size, J gene, V gene, D gene, CDR3 protein, CDR3 DNA. A D gene is named only where the DNA matches it firmly. Where a row states a size, it is once, few, many or the class of an expanded clone; other rows omit it.

- | TRBJ1-1 | TRBV6-1 | TRBD1 | CASSDFGTGGRNTEAFF | TGTGCCAGCAGTGACTTCGGGACAGGGGGGAGGAACACTGAAGCTTTCTTT
- | TRBJ1-1 | TRBV30 | - | CACSFGLTRGYTEAFF | TGTGCCTGTTCATTCGGCCTTACCAGGGGTTACACTGAAGCTTTCTTT
- | TRBJ1-2 | TRBV28 | - | CASSFMADYGYTF | TGTGCCAGCAGTTTTATGGCAGACTATGGCTACACCTTC
- | TRBJ2-7 | TRBV27 | - | CASSHGTEYEQYF | TGTGCCAGCAGTCACGGGACTGAGTACGAGCAGTACTTC
- | TRBJ1-2 | TRBV27 | - | CASSLKQAFLNYGYTF | TGTGCCAGCAGTTTAAAACAGGCCTTTCTAAACTATGGCTACACCTTC
once | TRBJ2-5 | TRBV5-8 | TRBD1 | CASSSTGTGGETQYF | TGTGCCAGCAGCTCCACCGGGACAGGGGGAGAGACCCAGTACTTC
- | TRBJ2-1 | TRBV18 | TRBD1 | CASSPDRLSSYNEQFF | TGTGCCAGCTCACCGGACAGGTTGAGCTCCTACAATGAGCAGTTCTTC
once | TRBJ2-2 | TRBV10-3 | TRBD2 | CAIRLAENTGELFF | TGTGCCATCAGGCTAGCGGAGAACACCGGGGAGCTGTTTTTT
- | TRBJ2-2 | TRBV4-1 | - | CASSHSPVGETGELFF | TGCGCCAGCAGCCATTCCCCGGTCGGGGAAACCGGGGAGCTGTTTTTT
- | TRBJ2-7 | TRBV15 | TRBD1 | CATSRSRGQGVDEQYF | TGTGCCACCAGCAGAAGCAGGGGACAGGGGGTCGACGAGCAGTACTTC
- | TRBJ1-3 | TRBV5-5 | - | CASSLVPTWQGGNTIYF | TGTGCCAGCAGCTTGGTACCTACGTGGCAGGGTGGAAACACCATATATTTT
- | TRBJ2-3 | TRBV30 | - | CAWSVPSGYADTQYF | TGTGCCTGGAGTGTTCCCAGCGGGTATGCAGATACGCAGTATTTT
few | TRBJ1-1 | TRBV4-1 | - | CASSQIGRRGTEAFF | TGCGCCAGCAGCCAGATCGGCCGGCGGGGCACTGAAGCTTTCTTT
- | TRBJ2-5 | TRBV9 | TRBD1 | CASSPQAESRGETQYF | TGTGCCAGCAGCCCACAAGCCGAATCCAGGGGGGAGACCCAGTACTTC
- | TRBJ2-1 | TRBV2 | TRBD1 | CASKPGQGYNEQFF | TGTGCCAGCAAACCGGGACAGGGGTACAATGAGCAGTTCTTC
- | TRBJ2-7 | TRBV18 | - | CASSPPVSDEQYF | TGTGCCAGCTCACCACCGGTCAGCGACGAGCAGTACTTC
few | TRBJ2-5 | TRBV5-1 | - | CASSLGYAGDQETQYF | TGCGCCAGCAGCTTGGGCTACGCAGGGGACCAAGAGACCCAGTACTTC
- | TRBJ1-1 | TRBV7-8 | TRBD1 | CASSFFTSGTENTEAFF | TGTGCCAGCAGCTTTTTTACCTCCGGGACAGAGAACACTGAAGCTTTCTTT
- | TRBJ1-1 | TRBV7-3 | - | CASSSRGIAEAFF | TGTGCCAGCAGTTCAAGAGGGATCGCTGAAGCTTTCTTT
- | TRBJ2-3 | TRBV30 | - | CAWNRGTTDTQYF | TGTGCCTGGAACCGCGGAACCACAGATACGCAGTATTTT
- | TRBJ2-7 | TRBV5-6 | - | CASSLSAGYEQYF | TGTGCCAGCAGCTTGTCGGCCGGGTACGAGCAGTACTTC
- | TRBJ2-1 | TRBV4-2 | TRBD2 | CASSQGRGRGVLNEQFF | TGTGCCAGCAGCCAGGGGCGGGGGCGGGGGGTGCTAAATGAGCAGTTCTTC
- | TRBJ1-1 | TRBV28 | - | CASNEASTEAFF | TGTGCCAGCAATGAGGCGAGCACTGAAGCTTTCTTT
- | TRBJ2-3 | TRBV28 | TRBD1 | CASSANRGRLPSGDTQYF | TGTGCCAGCAGTGCTAACAGGGGTCGACTCCCTTCGGGAGATACGCAGTATTTT
- | TRBJ2-6 | TRBV5-1 | TRBD1 | CASSSYLGQGTSSGANVLTF | TGCGCCAGCAGCTCGTATTTGGGACAGGGGACTTCCTCTGGGGCCAACGTCCTGACTTTC
few | TRBJ1-1 | TRBV5-4 | - | CASSLGAVEAFF | TGTGCCAGCAGCTTGGGGGCAGTTGAAGCTTTCTTT
- | TRBJ2-7 | TRBV29-1 | TRBD1 | CSVEDRGAPYEQYF | TGCAGCGTTGAGGACAGGGGGGCCCCCTACGAGCAGTACTTC
- | TRBJ2-1 | TRBV29-1 | TRBD2 | CSVNLAGGPWGNEQFF | TGCAGCGTCAACCTAGCGGGAGGGCCGTGGGGCAATGAGCAGTTCTTC
- | TRBJ1-6 | TRBV28 | - | CAAGAYNSPLHF | TGTGCCGCAGGGGCCTATAATTCACCCCTCCACTTT
- | TRBJ2-7 | TRBV5-6 | TRBD2 | CASSVSGPYEQYF | TGTGCCAGCAGCGTTAGCGGGCCCTACGAGCAGTACTTC
- | TRBJ2-1 | TRBV6-5 | - | CASSQTEYNEQFF | TGTGCCAGCAGTCAGACAGAGTACAATGAGCAGTTCTTC
- | TRBJ1-1 | TRBV5-1 | - | CASSLASLLNTEAFF | TGCGCCAGCAGCTTGGCCTCCTTACTAAACACTGAAGCTTTCTTT
- | TRBJ2-1 | TRBV10-3 | - | CAISESGSSSYNEQFF | TGTGCCATCAGTGAGTCGGGCAGTAGCTCCTACAATGAGCAGTTCTTC